This TCR beta chain was profiled in a study of PD-L1 blockade in urothelial cancer. Turning to the study itself: About 85% of the roughly 29 patients comprised males who had bladder-origin urothelial cancer. Study results and limitations: Blood clones associated with the tumor expanded more at 3 weeks in durable-benefit patients. Pretreatment blood TCR clonality under the median forecast improved survival.

Time point in this sample: peripheral blood 6 weeks after treatment start. Comment on this clone: Its cognate antigen is unknown.

The ends were cut back, 0 bases at V and 6 bases at J, with 7 bases in the middle. CDR3 length: 13 residues. Germline lookup yields CDR1 SGHDN and CDR2 FVKESK. Assay used: immunoSEQ multiplex PCR; TCRdb lists only in-frame clones, some missing. The table has roughly 40,000 clones, roughly 89% seen once. The chain recombines TRBV14 with TRBJ2-3, with D unresolved. The origin of this receptor is a man in his 70s with urothelial cancer. Source: PBMCs, taken around atezolizumab (anti-PD-L1) treatment. The CDR3 nucleotides read TGTGCCAGCAGCCAAGACCTTCGGGATACGCAGTATTTT. It yields the protein CASSQDLRDTQYF.